The 15 T cell receptor beta chains listed next were all sequenced from one sample in a study of blood T cells in healthy people across ages. A J-beta primer mix and a sample-barcoded 5' primer were used in a second PCR of roughly 7 to 12 cycles. MiXCR was run by TCRdb on the 5' RACE reads, yielding one entry per CDR3 protein. The sample lists roughly 800,000 distinct CDR3 sequences; 20% to 25% were seen once. This sample also appeared in a second study, on T cells of mothers and their children.

The sample taken for sequencing was blood. All receptors come from a boy aged 5-17 years in good health.

The rearrangement links TRBV20-1 to TRBJ2-3; TRBD2 aligns across 11 bases. V lost 6 bases and J lost 4; bases outside the gene matches: 12. CDR3 length: 16 residues. Germline V gene lookup returns CDR1 DFQATT and CDR2 SNEGSKA (reference sequence). Here the CDR3 DNA reads TGCAGTGCCTCAATAGCGGGAGGGCCGTTCCCAGATACGCAGTATTTT. Translating it yields CSASIAGGPFPDTQYF.

The V call is TRBV21-1, the J call TRBJ1-3; TRBD1 was called by the table and not checked on the DNA. TRBV21-1 is noted as a pseudogene. This CDR3 contains 18 residues. The CDR3 reads CASSKDPTGLSSGNTIYF. DNA for the CDR3: TGTGCCAGCAGCAAAGACCCCACAGGCCTGAGCTCTGGAAACACCATATATTTT.

J is TRBJ2-3 and V is TRBV5-1, with TRBD1 matching 8 bases. CDR1 and CDR2 (germline): SGHRS, YFSETQ. The CDR3 consists of 16 residues. J lost 3 bases, V lost 4 bases, and 10 bases had no gene match. As DNA, the CDR3 is TGCGCCAGCAGCCTCGCCAGGGGGCCTAGTACAGATACGCAGTATTTT. As protein: CASSLARGPSTDTQYF.

This clonotype turned up a few times. The chain joins TRBV29-1 to TRBJ2-1; 7 nucleotides match TRBD1. The CDR3 loop spans 11 amino acids. The V gene's germline CDR1 is SQVTM and CDR2 ANQGSEA. V lost 4 bases to trimming and J lost 8 bases; unmatched junction nucleotides: 2. The CDR3 region has the DNA TGCAGCGTTGGACAGGGCGATGAGCAGTTCTTC. Protein sequence: CSVGQGDEQFF.

The chain is built from TRBV6-5 and TRBJ1-2; TRBD1 is a possible D gene (5 bases). In germline, CDR1 is MNHEY, CDR2 SVGAGI. This CDR3 contains 13 residues. With 6 bases removed from V and 8 bases from J, the gap between germline ends came to 16 bases. This CDR3 is CASSNSRAEGYTF. The CDR3 region has the DNA TGTGCCAGCAGCAACAGCAGGGCGGAAGGCTACACCTTC.

This clonotype came up a few times. The CDR3 bases are TGCAGTGCCAGGCGGCTCGGGACTAGTTTCTACGAGCAGTACTTC. Protein: CSARRLGTSFYEQYF. This rearrangement joins TRBV20-1 to TRBJ2-7; 8 bases align to TRBD2. This CDR3 comprises 15 residues. Germline V gene sequence: CDR1 DFQATT, CDR2 SNEGSKA (reference sequence). Trimming took 6 bases from V and 3 from J; bases not matched to a gene: 13.

The rearrangement uses TRBV3-1 and TRBJ2-7, with 9 nucleotides matching TRBD1. This CDR3 region has 15 residues. Germline trimming cut 4 bases from V and 3 bases from J; bases unmatched to any gene: 7. Germline assignment: CDR1 LGHDT and CDR2 YNNKEL (reference sequence). CDR3 coding DNA: TGTGCCAGCAGCCTACGGACAGGGGCCCTCTACGAGCAGTACTTC. Its protein product is CASSLRTGALYEQYF.

This clonotype has just a few counts. This chain uses TRBV29-1 with TRBJ2-1, with TRBD1 matching over 9 bases. The germline CDR1 and CDR2 sequences are SQVTM and ANQGSEA. V trimming: 8 bases; J trimming: 7 bases; junction bases outside the gene matches: 9. CDR3 length: 13 residues. CDR3 sequence reads: CSITGTGLNEQFF. The CDR3 nucleotides read TGCAGCATCACCGGGACAGGGCTAAATGAGCAGTTCTTC.

This clonotype was detected only a few times. The chain links TRBV5-4 to TRBJ2-4; maybe TRBD2 (6 bases). Per germline, CDR1 SGHNT and CDR2 YYREEE (reference sequence). There are 13 residues in the CDR3. V was trimmed by 0 bases and J by 8 bases, leaving 9 bases between them. The CDR3 nucleotides read TGTGCCAGCAGCTTGGCGGGAGTCGACATTCAGTACTTC. Protein: CASSLAGVDIQYF.

This clonotype was picked up a small number of times. The chain recombines TRBV28 with TRBJ2-5, with TRBD1 as a possible D gene (5 bases). Trimming removed 8 bases from V and 2 bases from J, with 12 bases in between. CDR1 is MDHEN and CDR2 is SYDVKM in the germline V gene. The CDR3 spans 13 residues. The CDR3 DNA reads TGTGCCAGCCGTGGGGCAGGGCAAGAGACCCAGTACTTC. Its translation is CASRGAGQETQYF.

This clonotype was seen only a few times. This chain links TRBV20-1 with TRBJ1-4; no firm D call. Germline V gene lookup returns CDR1 DFQATT and CDR2 SNEGSKA (reference sequence). This CDR3 spans 15 amino acids. Trimming took 4 bases from V and 8 from J, leaving 20 bases between them. CDR3 loop: CSAMTPGTIGEKLFF. CDR3 DNA sequence: TGCAGTGCTATGACGCCGGGAACGATCGGCGAAAAACTGTTTTTT.

This clonotype was counted a few times. This CDR3 is CASKGLSLDSPLHF. CDR3 bases: TGTGCCAGCAAAGGACTCTCCTTAGATTCACCCCTCCACTTT. The chain employs TRBV27 and TRBJ1-6; D is ambiguous. CDR3 length: 14 amino acids. V was pared by 7 bases and J by 8 bases, with 15 bases between. Germline V gives CDR1 MNHEY, CDR2 SMNVEV (reference sequence).

The chain uses TRBV29-1 and TRBJ2-7, with no clear D. Per the germline V gene, CDR1 is SQVTM and CDR2 is ANQGSEA. V was trimmed by 3 bases and J by 3 bases, leaving 9 bases between them. This CDR3 comprises 12 residues. The CDR3 spells CSVEGRNYEQYF. CDR3 nucleotide sequence: TGCAGCGTTGAGGGAAGGAACTACGAGCAGTACTTC.

The chain uses TRBV2 and TRBJ2-5; D is unresolved. The DNA end lines up better with TRBJ2-7; the J call may be wrong. The CDR3 sequence is 13 residues long. CDR1 is SNHLY and CDR2 is FYNNEI in the germline V gene. In nucleotides, the CDR3 is TGTGCCAGCAGTGAGGGTCCTTCAGGCGAGCAGTACTTC. Its protein is CASSEGPSGEQYF.

The rearrangement uses TRBV28 and TRBJ2-5, with 7 bases aligning to TRBD2. TRBJ2-1 matches the DNA end more closely, so the J call is doubtful. Germline V lookup: CDR1 MDHEN, CDR2 SYDVKM. The CDR3 is 14 residues long. This chain's CDR3 is CASRGLDGFNEQFF. CDR3 in DNA: TGTGCCAGCAGAGGACTAGATGGTTTTAATGAGCAGTTCTTC.